The clone carrying this T cell receptor (beta chain) was seen more than once but under ten times. CDR3 size: 15 residues. V shed 5 bases, J shed 3 bases, and the junction held 10 bases outside the gene matches. The germline gives CDR1 DFQATT, CDR2 SNEGSKA (reference sequence). TCR beta CDR3 sequences were amplified from RNA transcripts. The study used the HTBI primer set for a first-round RT-PCR of the TCR CDR3. TCRdb re-called the multiplex PCR reads with MiXCR, one entry per CDR3 protein. The sample lists 300,000 to 500,000 distinct CDR3 sequences, over 13% seen once, with around 27% in the top ten. Lactation, pregnancy, other autoimmune disease or uncontrolled infection excluded patients. The sample belongs to a study of T cells in Graves' hyperthyroidism and ophthalmopathy.

Sequencing used blood. The V and J genes are TRBV20-1 and TRBJ1-1; 9 bases fit TRBD1. This TCR was recovered from a man aged 50 to 60 with Graves' ophthalmopathy. CDR3 loop: CSAVSRDRVDTEAFF. The DNA of the CDR3 is TGCAGTGCTGTATCCCGGGACAGGGTTGACACTGAAGCTTTCTTT.